These 19 T cell receptor beta chains originate from one sample sequenced in a study of blood T cell repertoires in COVID-19. Some clones are missing from TCRdb's copy, which holds only in-frame ones; the method was immunoSEQ multiplex PCR. The repertoire holds approximately 300,000 clones, 70% to 90% seen once, with 5.5% to 7% in the top ten. The sequencing input was PBMCs or T cells enriched from blood (not recorded which). The receptor set was obtained from a woman aged 30 to 39 who had recovered from COVID-19.

The chain uses TRBV4-3 and TRBJ1-2; D may be TRBD1 (5 bases). V lost 0 bases and J lost 5, with 16 bases in between. The CDR3 spans 16 residues. The germline V gene has CDR1 LGHNA and CDR2 YSLEER. Here the CDR3 DNA reads TGCGCCAGCAGCCAAGACCGGGGGGGGATAGGGTATGGCTACACCTTC. It specifies CASSQDRGGIGYGYTF.

The CDR3 spells CASSRSASGGYEQYF. The CDR3, as DNA: TGTGCCAGCAGCCGCAGTGCTAGCGGGGGCTACGAGCAGTACTTC. V gene TRBV7-3 combines with J gene TRBJ2-7; 10 nucleotides line up with TRBD2. Losses at the gene ends were 5 bases for V and 3 bases for J; bases not matched to a gene: 7. Germline V gene lookup returns CDR1 SGHTA and CDR2 FQGTGA. This CDR3 contains 15 residues. The entire variable domain, with the rest obtained from reference TRBV7-3 and TRBJ2-7, is as follows: GAGVSQTPSNKVTEKGKYVELRCDPISGHTALYWYRQSLGQGPEFLIYFQGTGAADDSGLPNDRFFAVRPEGSVSTLKIQRTERGDSAVYLCASSRSASGGYEQYFGPGTRLTVT.

V gene TRBV6-2 or TRBV6-3 combines with J gene TRBJ2-5; 12 nucleotides line up with TRBD2. The CDR3 loop spans 16 amino acids. J was trimmed by 1 base and V by 2 bases; bases with no gene match: 2. CDR1 and CDR2 from the germline V gene are MNHEY and SVGEGT. The CDR3, as DNA: TGTGCCAGCAGTTACCCTAGCGGGGGGGTCCAAGAGACCCAGTACTTC. Translating it yields CASSYPSGGVQETQYF.

The rearrangement joins TRBV3-1 (or the pseudogene TRBV3-2) to TRBJ2-3; D might be TRBD2 (5 bases). Deletions cut 3 bases from V and 1 base from J, with 8 bases between. This CDR3 contains 14 residues. The V gene's germline CDR1 is LGHDT and CDR2 YNNKEL (reference sequence). The CDR3 nucleotides read TGTGCCAGCAGCCATACGAGGGGCACAGATACGCAGTATTTT. Translation: CASSHTRGTDTQYF.

The chain has TRBV6-2 or TRBV6-3 and TRBJ2-1; a possible D gene is TRBD2 (6 bases). The germline gives CDR1 MNHEY, CDR2 SVGEGT. This CDR3 has 13 amino acids. V dropped 2 bases and J dropped 9 bases, with 11 bases sitting between them. The CDR3 nucleotides read TGTGCCAGCAGTTACGGGACTCTCGGTGAGCAGTTCTTC. The encoded protein is CASSYGTLGEQFF.

The chain employs TRBV9 and TRBJ1-4, with D hard to call. V lost 0 bases and J lost 0, with 6 bases in between. CDR1 and CDR2 (germline): SGDLS, YYNGEE. The CDR3 is 15 amino acids. The DNA of the CDR3 is TGTGCCAGCAGCGTAGGTGTAGCAACTAATGAAAAACTGTTTTTT. This codes for CASSVGVATNEKLFF.

The rearrangement uses TRBV4-1 and TRBJ2-1; 7 nucleotides align to TRBD1. This CDR3 is built from 16 residues. The V segment lost 0 bases and the J segment 7 bases; nucleotides outside the gene matches: 9. The germline V gene has CDR1 MGHRA and CDR2 YSYEKL. In nucleotides, the CDR3 is TGCGCCAGCAGCCAAGATTTTTCTACAGGGGTGAATGAGCAGTTCTTC. Its protein is CASSQDFSTGVNEQFF.

The chain is built from TRBV7-9 and TRBJ1-3; possible D gene TRBD1, 5 bases. The V and J ends lost 4 bases and 4 bases respectively, with 14 bases between them. This CDR3 spans 15 amino acids. Germline V gene sequence: CDR1 SEHNR, CDR2 FQNEAQ (reference sequence). CDR3 sequence: CASSSRQSLGNTIYF. For the CDR3, the DNA is TGTGCCAGCAGCTCGAGACAGTCCCTCGGAAACACCATATATTTT.

The V and J genes are TRBV7-9 and TRBJ2-2; 10 bases agree with TRBD1. The CDR3 length is 16 residues. CDR1 is SEHNR, CDR2 FQNEAQ, per germline (reference sequence). After removal of 4 bases from V and 5 bases from J, the junction contained 7 bases not matched to a gene. The CDR3 DNA reads as TGTGCCAGCAGCTCACTGACAGGGGGCGAGACCGGGGAGCTGTTTTTT. Its translation: CASSSLTGGETGELFF.

The chain carries TRBV5-1 and TRBJ1-1, with 8 positions matching TRBD1. CDR1 is SGHRS, CDR2 YFSETQ, per germline. After removal of 4 bases from V and 4 bases from J, the junction contained 3 bases not matched to a gene. The CDR3 is 13 residues long. This chain's CDR3 is CASSGGQGTEAFF. The CDR3 DNA reads TGCGCCAGCAGCGGTGGACAGGGCACTGAAGCTTTCTTT.

This clone was seen only once. This rearrangement joins TRBV3-1 (or the pseudogene TRBV3-2) to TRBJ2-2, with 8 nucleotides matching TRBD1. This CDR3 contains 14 residues. Germline V gives CDR1 LGHDT, CDR2 YNNKEL (reference sequence). V lost 4 bases to trimming and J lost 7 bases; unmatched junction nucleotides: 5. CDR3 residues: CASSRQGIGGELFF. Written as DNA, the CDR3 is TGTGCCAGCAGCCGACAGGGGATAGGCGGGGAGCTGTTTTTT.

This chain connects TRBV19 to TRBJ1-2; D gene uncertain. The germline V and J ends were trimmed by 6 bases and 4 bases, with 15 bases remaining between them. CDR1 and CDR2 from the germline V gene are LNHDA and SQIVND (reference sequence). The CDR3 is 14 residues long. CDR3 sequence (DNA): TGTGCCAGTAGCCCCAGACCGGCGGCCTATGGCTACACCTTC. As protein: CASSPRPAAYGYTF.

CDR3 in amino acids: CASSRETGSGTEAFF. CDR3 in DNA: TGTGCCAGCAGTAGAGAAACAGGGTCGGGCACTGAAGCTTTCTTT. The rearrangement uses TRBV27 and TRBJ1-1; D possibly corresponds to TRBD1 (6 bases). Trimming pared 5 bases from V and 4 bases from J, leaving 17 bases between. This CDR3 has 15 amino acids. Germline CDR1 is MNHEY and CDR2 is SMNVEV (reference sequence).

The genes are TRBV6-4 and TRBJ1-5, with D perhaps matching TRBD1 (5 bases). CDR3 length: 19 amino acids. In germline, CDR1 is MRHNA, CDR2 SNTAGT. V lost 5 bases, J lost 3 bases, and 26 bases lay in between. The CDR3 reads CASSTPGGVQLDNNQPQHF. CDR3 DNA: TGTGCCAGCAGTACCCCCGGGGGGGTTCAGTTAGATAACAATCAGCCCCAGCATTTT.

The rearrangement uses TRBV9 and TRBJ2-1; 9 nucleotides line up with TRBD1. V gave up 4 bases and J gave up 8 bases; unmatched junction bases: 10. Per the germline V gene, CDR1 is SGDLS and CDR2 is YYNGEE. CDR3 length: 15 amino acids. The CDR3 protein is CASSWGGQGSYEQFF. The CDR3 DNA follows: TGTGCCAGCAGCTGGGGGGGACAGGGTAGTTATGAGCAGTTCTTC.

This clone came up once. The chain carries TRBV11-1 and TRBJ1-2, with D perhaps TRBD1 (6 bases). V dropped 5 bases and J dropped 6 bases, with 10 bases sitting between them. The CDR3 is made up of 12 amino acids. Germline values: CDR1 SGHAT, CDR2 FQDESV (reference sequence). This chain's CDR3 is CASSPPGDGYTF. The CDR3 region has the DNA TGTGCCAGCAGCCCACCAGGGGATGGCTACACCTTC. Complete variable domain (other parts from reference TRBV11-1 and TRBJ1-2): EAEVAQSPRYKITEKSQAVAFWCDPISGHATLYWYRQILGQGPELLVQFQDESVVDDSQLPKDRFSAERLKGVDSTLKIQPAELGDSAMYLCASSPPGDGYTFGSGTRLTVV.

The CDR3 sequence: CASSLLGRGTEAFF. The CDR3 DNA reads TGTGCCAGCAGCTTGTTGGGGAGGGGGACTGAAGCTTTCTTT. V usage is TRBV11-2 and J usage is TRBJ1-1, with D possibly TRBD1 on 6 matching bases. Trimming pared 3 bases from V and 5 bases from J, leaving 13 bases between. CDR1 SGHAT and CDR2 FQNNGV come from the germline V gene. The CDR3 spans 14 residues.

V gene TRBV7-8 combines with J gene TRBJ1-1; D is uncertain. Germline CDR1 SGHVS, CDR2 FQNEAQ. Trimming took 3 bases from V and 0 from J, leaving 11 bases between them. This CDR3 has 15 amino acids. This CDR3 reads CASSFTPDMNTEAFF. Written as DNA, the CDR3 is TGTGCCAGCAGCTTTACACCAGATATGAACACTGAAGCTTTCTTT.

V usage is TRBV6-6 and J usage is TRBJ2-7, with D possibly TRBD2 on 6 matching bases. The V gene lost 5 bases and the J gene lost 7 bases, with 21 bases spanning the gap. CDR1 is MNHNY, CDR2 SVGAGI, per germline (reference sequence). This CDR3 contains 15 residues. The CDR3 DNA sequence: TGTGCCAGCAGTGACCTCAGGGACTCCGCGAGGGAGCAGTACTTC. Protein: CASSDLRDSAREQYF.